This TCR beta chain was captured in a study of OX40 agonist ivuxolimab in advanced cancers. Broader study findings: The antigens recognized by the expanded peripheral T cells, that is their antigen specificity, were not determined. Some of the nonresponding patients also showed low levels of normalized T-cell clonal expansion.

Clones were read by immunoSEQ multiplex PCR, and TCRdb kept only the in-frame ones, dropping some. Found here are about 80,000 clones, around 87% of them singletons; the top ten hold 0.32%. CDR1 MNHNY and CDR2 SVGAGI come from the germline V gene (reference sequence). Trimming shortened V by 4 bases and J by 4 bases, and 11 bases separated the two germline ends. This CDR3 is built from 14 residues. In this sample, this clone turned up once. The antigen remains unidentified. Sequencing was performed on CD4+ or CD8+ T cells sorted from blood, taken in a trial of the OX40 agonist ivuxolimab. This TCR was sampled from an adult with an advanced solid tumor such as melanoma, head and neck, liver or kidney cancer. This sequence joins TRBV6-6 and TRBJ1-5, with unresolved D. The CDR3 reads CASSSYGRNQPQHF. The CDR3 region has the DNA TGTGCCAGCAGTTCCTACGGACGGAATCAGCCCCAGCATTTT.